This passage covers 14 T cell receptor beta chains from one sample sequenced in a study of control samples from healthy donors and cancer patients. Clones were sequenced by immunoSEQ multiplex PCR, and TCRdb holds only the in-frame ones, with some missing. The sample shows 150,000 or so clones, 75% to 95% of them seen only once. The sequenced material came from blood. The receptor set was obtained from a man between 35 and 55 years old in good health.

The gene calls are TRBV21-1 and TRBJ1-4. TRBV21-1 is annotated as a pseudogene. This CDR3 has 15 residues. The CDR3 DNA follows: TGTGCCAGCAGCAAAGAAGCAGTTTCTAATGAAAAACTGTTTTTT. Amino acids: CASSKEAVSNEKLFF.

The V call is TRBV5-1, the J call TRBJ1-4; the D is unclear. Germline CDR1 and CDR2: SGHRS and YFSETQ. CDR3 length: 14 residues. The germline V and J ends were trimmed by 0 bases and 4 bases, with 7 bases remaining between them. CDR3 bases: TGCGCCAGCAGCTTGGGTAGTTTTAATGAAAAACTGTTTTTT. Translation: CASSLGSFNEKLFF. Full variable domain (remainder filled in from reference TRBV5-1 and TRBJ1-4): KAGVTQTPRYLIKTRGQQVTLSCSPISGHRSVSWYQQTPGQGLQFLFEYFSETQRNKGNFPGRFSGRQFSNSRSEMNVSTLELGDSALYLCASSLGSFNEKLFFGSGTQLSVL.

The rearrangement joins TRBV30 to TRBJ2-2; 7 bases line up with TRBD2. V was clipped by 0 bases and J by 6 bases; unmatched bases: 7. Germline V lookup: CDR1 GTSNPN, CDR2 SVGIG (reference sequence). This CDR3 contains 15 residues. The CDR3 region is CAWSVLRAGAGELFF. The CDR3, as DNA: TGTGCCTGGAGTGTACTCCGCGCGGGGGCCGGGGAGCTGTTTTTT.

The chain employs TRBV5-1 and TRBJ2-1; D possibly corresponds to TRBD1 (6 bases). Trimming took off 2 bases at V and 5 bases at J, with 14 bases between the two ends. The germline gives CDR1 SGHRS, CDR2 YFSETQ. CDR3 length: 15 residues. As DNA, the CDR3 is TGCGCCAGCAGCTTTTTTCAGGGGCGGGACAATGAGCAGTTCTTC. Translating it yields CASSFFQGRDNEQFF.

V usage is TRBV5-4 and J usage is TRBJ2-1, with TRBD2 matching over 8 bases. The junction had 15 bases not matched to a gene; V was cut back by 4 bases and J by 9 bases. From germline, CDR1 is SGHNT and CDR2 YYREEE (reference sequence). The CDR3 covers 16 residues. The DNA of the CDR3 is TGTGCCAGCAGCGGGGGGCGGGGACTAGTTTTAAGTGAGCAGTTCTTC. It specifies CASSGGRGLVLSEQFF. Combining the CDR3 with reference TRBV5-4 and TRBJ2-1 gives the whole variable domain ETGVTQSPTHLIKTRGQQVTLRCSSQSGHNTVSWYQQALGQGPQFIFQYYREEENGRGNFPPRFSGLQFPNYSSELNVNALELDDSALYLCASSGGRGLVLSEQFFGPGTRLTVL.

This clone was detected a few times. V is TRBV6-5 and J is TRBJ1-4, with D possibly TRBD1 on 5 matching bases. The germline V gene has CDR1 MNHEY and CDR2 SVGAGI. This CDR3 is built from 14 residues. V shed 2 bases and J shed 5 bases, with 9 bases lying between them. CDR3 amino acids: CASSYVSGNEKLFF. CDR3 bases: TGTGCCAGCAGTTACGTTTCAGGGAATGAAAAACTGTTTTTT.

In its sample, this clone was seen a few times. The gene calls are TRBV27 and TRBJ1-6; D ambiguous. Germline CDR1 is MNHEY and CDR2 is SMNVEV (reference sequence). This CDR3 is built from 13 residues. V shed 5 bases and J shed 10 bases, with 12 bases lying between them. This CDR3 reads CASSPMGRSPLHF. DNA of the CDR3: TGTGCCAGCAGTCCTATGGGTCGGTCACCCCTCCACTTT.

The CDR3 loop reads CASSYQTGGEQPQHF. The CDR3 DNA reads as TGTGCCAGCAGTTACCAGACAGGGGGCGAACAGCCCCAGCATTTT. The chain links TRBV6-5 to TRBJ1-5; 10 nucleotides match TRBD1. The ends lost 2 bases at V and 7 bases at J; junction bases unmatched: 5. CDR3 length: 15 amino acids. Germline CDR1 MNHEY, CDR2 SVGAGI.

This sequence joins TRBV6-6 and TRBJ2-5, with unresolved D. CDR3 length equals 13 residues. Germline V gene data show CDR1 as MNHNY and CDR2 as SVGAGI (reference sequence). V dropped 6 bases and J dropped 2 bases, with 10 bases sitting between them. The CDR3 nucleotides read TGTGCCAGCAGCCAGATTTCTCAAGAGACCCAGTACTTC. Its translation: CASSQISQETQYF.

This chain uses TRBV6-6 with TRBJ2-5; D may be TRBD1 (5 bases). With 2 bases removed from V and 5 bases from J, the gap between germline ends came to 18 bases. The CDR3 has 16 amino acids. The V gene's germline CDR1 is MNHNY and CDR2 SVGAGI (reference sequence). CDR3 sequence reads: CASSYVPQGPEETQYF. CDR3 coding DNA: TGTGCCAGCAGTTACGTACCCCAGGGTCCCGAGGAGACCCAGTACTTC.

CDR3 residues: CASSLVGQGVGYTF. CDR3 nucleotide sequence: TGTGCCAGCAGCTTGGTGGGACAGGGGGTCGGCTACACCTTC. The chain combines TRBV5-4 with TRBJ1-2; 11 bases are shared with TRBD1. V lost 0 bases to trimming and J lost 8 bases; unmatched junction nucleotides: 3. The CDR3 has 14 residues. Germline V CDR1 and CDR2: SGHNT, YYREEE (reference sequence).

The chain has TRBV3-1 (or the pseudogene TRBV3-2) and TRBJ2-7, with 8 bases matching TRBD2. The CDR3 covers 15 residues. The germline V gene has CDR1 LGHDT and CDR2 YNNKEL (reference sequence). V trimming: 1 base; J trimming: 3 bases; junction bases outside the gene matches: 5. The CDR3 DNA reads as TGTGCCAGCAGCCAAGGTTCGGGGGGGCTCTACGAGCAGTACTTC. Protein product: CASSQGSGGLYEQYF.

The chain uses TRBV14 and TRBJ2-3, with TRBD1 as a possible D gene (6 bases). CDR1 SGHDN and CDR2 FVKESK come from the germline V gene. The CDR3 covers 15 residues. Deletions cut 3 bases from V and 4 bases from J, with 14 bases between. CDR3 region: CASSQTGQPSDTQYF. The CDR3 DNA follows: TGTGCCAGCAGCCAGACCGGACAGCCTTCAGATACGCAGTATTTT. Filled out from reference TRBV14 and TRBJ2-3, the complete variable domain reads EAGVTQFPSHSVIEKGQTVTLRCDPISGHDNLYWYRRVMGKEIKFLLHFVKESKQDESGMPNNRFLAERTGGTYSTLKVQPAELEDSGVYFCASSQTGQPSDTQYFGPGTRLTVL.

This chain links TRBV10-3 with TRBJ2-7; 7 bases align to TRBD2. The CDR3 sequence is 15 residues long. The V segment lost 6 bases and the J segment 5 bases; nucleotides outside the gene matches: 13. The germline gives CDR1 ENHRY, CDR2 SYGVKD. DNA for the CDR3: TGTGCCATCAGGCCTAGCGGCGGGGCTATCGACGAGCAGTACTTC. Its translation: CAIRPSGGAIDEQYF.